A selection of T cell receptor beta chains follows, all from one sample in a study of blood T cell repertoires in COVID-19. TCRdb's table, derived via immunoSEQ multiplex PCR, lists solely in-frame clones and lacks some. The sample has around 130,000 clones; almost 85% are singletons. The sequencing sample was made of peripheral blood. These receptor sequences come from a man aged 50 to 59 with acute or convalescent COVID-19. CDR3s include the opening cysteine and the closing phenylalanine or tryptophan. The D gene is left open where the match is weak. Clone sizes are given selectively: once, few, many, or a class where the clone is expanded.

v_gene	j_gene	d_gene	abundance	CDR3nt	CDR3aa
TRBV27	TRBJ1-2	NA	NA	TGTGCCAGCAGTTTATCGGCAGGGTATCATGGCTACACCTTC	CASSLSAGYHGYTF
TRBV7-9	TRBJ2-3	TRBD2	NA	TGTGCCAGCAACCCCCTAGCAAGGCGGGAGGTGGGGACAGATACGCAGTATTTT	CASNPLARREVGTDTQYF
TRBV10-3	TRBJ2-3	TRBD1	once	TGTGCCATCAGTGAGGCCGGGACAGGGAAGCCAGATACGCAGTATTTT	CAISEAGTGKPDTQYF
TRBV7-3	TRBJ1-1	NA	NA	TGTGCCAGCAGCTTTACAGCGACAGGACAAGCTTTCTTT	CASSFTATGQAFF
TRBV9	TRBJ1-2	NA	NA	TGTGCCAGCAGCGTAGGAGGGTTATATGGCTACACCTTC	CASSVGGLYGYTF
TRBV18	TRBJ1-1	NA	NA	TGTGCCAGCTCACCACCGAGGTGGGGGGGAGCCACTGAAGCTTTCTTT	CASSPPRWGGATEAFF
TRBV7-8	TRBJ1-2	NA	once	TGTGCCAGCAGCTTAGGTGGAGAATCTGGCTACACCTTC	CASSLGGESGYTF
TRBV14	TRBJ2-5	NA	NA	TGTGCCAGCAGCCAAGCCCCGGGGTTGGCGGAGACCCAGTACTTC	CASSQAPGLAETQYF
TRBV3-1/TRBV3-2	TRBJ2-7	TRBD2	NA	TGTGCCAGCAGCCAAGAAGGCGGGCGGGGGAGATACGAGCAGTACTTC	CASSQEGGRGRYEQYF
TRBV13	TRBJ1-6	NA	NA	TGTGCCAGCAGCCTCAACAGATCACCCCTCCACTTT	CASSLNRSPLHF
TRBV2	TRBJ1-2	NA	few	TGTGCCAGCGGAGGCACGGCAGTGACCAACCCTAGCTATGGCTACACCTTC	CASGGTAVTNPSYGYTF
TRBV7-3	TRBJ2-2	TRBD1	NA	TGTGCCAGCAGCTTACTCGGGACAGGGGGCGGGGAGCTGTTTTTT	CASSLLGTGGGELFF
TRBV5-6	TRBJ1-5	NA	NA	TGTGCCAGCAGCGGCGGGGGGGAACAGCCCCAGCATTTT	CASSGGGEQPQHF
TRBV10-3	TRBJ1-5	NA	NA	TGTGCCATCGCAGCGGGTGGCAGGGCTAATCAGCCCCAGCATTTT	CAIAAGGRANQPQHF
TRBV2	TRBJ2-5	NA	NA	TGTGCCAGCAGTGAGATTTCGGGGGGCCTAGAGACCCAGTACTTC	CASSEISGGLETQYF
TRBV24-1	TRBJ1-2	NA	NA	TGTGCCACCAGTGACTCGACAGCCATTCCTAACTATGGCTACACCTTC	CATSDSTAIPNYGYTF
TRBV12-3/TRBV12-4	TRBJ2-7	NA	NA	TGTGCCAGCAGCCGGAGGGTCAGCTACGAGCAGTACTTC	CASSRRVSYEQYF
TRBV10-3	TRBJ2-5	TRBD1	NA	TGTGCCATCAGCCTTACAGGGGAAAGAGAGACCCAGTACTTC	CAISLTGERETQYF
TRBV5-6	TRBJ1-1	NA	NA	TGTGCCAGCACCCCTCTGGAGGGAGCCGGTGGGAACACTGAAGCTTTCTTT	CASTPLEGAGGNTEAFF
TRBV27	TRBJ2-7	TRBD1	NA	TGTGCCAGCAGCCCATGGGACAGGGGGTCCTACGAGCAGTACTTC	CASSPWDRGSYEQYF
TRBV18	TRBJ1-5	NA	few	TGTGCCAGCTCTGATGGAGGGAATCAGCCCCAGCATTTT	CASSDGGNQPQHF
TRBV6-5	TRBJ2-1	TRBD2	NA	TGTGCCAGCAGCCTAGGAGCGGGAGGGTACAATGAGCAGTTCTTC	CASSLGAGGYNEQFF
TRBV19	TRBJ1-1	TRBD1	NA	TGTGCCAGTAGCCGAAACGGAGGGGACAGTGGCGAAGCTTTCTTT	CASSRNGGDSGEAFF
TRBV5-4	TRBJ1-1	NA	NA	TGTGCCAGCAGCGGCAACACTGAAGCTTTCTTT	CASSGNTEAFF
TRBV6-1	TRBJ1-5	NA	NA	TGTGCCAGCAGTGAAGACAGGATCCAGCCCCAGCATTTT	CASSEDRIQPQHF
TRBV10-3	TRBJ2-2	NA	NA	TGTGCCATAAGAAGCCGGGAAACCGGGACAACGAACACCGGGGAGCTGTTTTTT	CAIRSRETGTTNTGELFF
TRBV2	TRBJ2-7	NA	NA	TGTGCCAGCAGTGAAGCGACAGGTATCATTGAGGGGTTCGAGCAGTACTTC	CASSEATGIIEGFEQYF
TRBV24-1	TRBJ1-2	TRBD1	NA	TGTGCCACCAGTGACCAGGACAGGGTAGGAGGCTACACCTTC	CATSDQDRVGGYTF
TRBV6-5	TRBJ2-7	NA	few	TGTGCCAGCAGAGTCGGGTCCTACGAGCAGTACTTC	CASRVGSYEQYF
TRBV11-3	TRBJ2-5	NA	NA	TGTGCCAGCAGCTTGGGAGGACAAGAGACCCAGTACTTC	CASSLGGQETQYF
TRBV2	TRBJ2-1	TRBD1	few	TGTGCCAGCAGGGCCGGGACAGGGCCCCACAATGAGCAGTTCTTC	CASRAGTGPHNEQFF
TRBV7-8	TRBJ1-1	NA	NA	TGTGCCAGCAGCTTAGGGCGGTTGAACACTGAAGCTTTCTTT	CASSLGRLNTEAFF
TRBV7-9	TRBJ2-5	NA	once	TGTGCCAGCAGCCCGGCCCGACTTCAAGAGACCCAGTACTTC	CASSPARLQETQYF
TRBV7-3	TRBJ1-2	TRBD1	NA	TGTGCCAGCAGCCGCGGACAGGGAAGAGGCTACACCTTC	CASSRGQGRGYTF
TRBV6-5	TRBJ1-1	NA	NA	TGTGCCAGCAGTTCCCAGACAGGAGGGAACACTGAAGCTTTCTTT	CASSSQTGGNTEAFF
TRBV4-2	TRBJ1-2	TRBD1	few	TGTGCCAGCAGCCAAGGTTTTTCAGGACAGGGGATGAACTATGGCTACACCTTC	CASSQGFSGQGMNYGYTF
TRBV27	TRBJ1-1	NA	NA	TGTGCCAGCAGCGGGCCCAGATACGGGGGCACTGAAGCTTTCTTT	CASSGPRYGGTEAFF
TRBV18	TRBJ1-2	NA	once	TGTGCCAGCTCACCAGGGCAGGGCCCAACCGGTGGTGGCTACACCTTC	CASSPGQGPTGGGYTF
TRBV10-1	TRBJ1-2	NA	NA	TGCGCCAGCAGTGAGTCGCAGAACTATGGCTACACCTTC	CASSESQNYGYTF
TRBV7-8	TRBJ1-1	NA	NA	TGTGCCAGCAGCTTAGCGGGGGGGGCGCACAAAGCTTTCTTT	CASSLAGGAHKAFF